This TCR beta chain was sequenced for a study of T cell responses to AZD1222 COVID-19 vaccine. On this clone: No antigen is known for it.

Study outcomes and limitations: Epitopes outside B.1.351 and B.1.1.7 mutated regions reportedly drew nearly half of spike TCRs. Repertoires were sampled only after the peak T cell response. Donor demographics were predominantly white British with a female majority; clonal diversity may be underestimated.

Repertoires were generated with immunoSEQ multiplex PCR, while TCRdb's copy carries only in-frame clones and drops some. The table lists about 120,000 clones, about 90% of them singletons, with 6.5% to 8.5% in the top ten. CDR1 MDHEN and CDR2 SYDVKM come from the germline V gene. The CDR3 is 12 amino acids. V was pared by 5 bases and J by 9 bases, with 11 bases between. The input for sequencing was peripheral blood, taken on day 0 of AZD1222 vaccination. The sequence derives from an adult in good health. V is TRBV28 and J is TRBJ1-3; perhaps TRBD1 as D (6 bases). The CDR3 reads CASSRVGATIYF. Here the CDR3 DNA reads TGTGCCAGCAGTCGAGTGGGGGCCACCATATATTTT.